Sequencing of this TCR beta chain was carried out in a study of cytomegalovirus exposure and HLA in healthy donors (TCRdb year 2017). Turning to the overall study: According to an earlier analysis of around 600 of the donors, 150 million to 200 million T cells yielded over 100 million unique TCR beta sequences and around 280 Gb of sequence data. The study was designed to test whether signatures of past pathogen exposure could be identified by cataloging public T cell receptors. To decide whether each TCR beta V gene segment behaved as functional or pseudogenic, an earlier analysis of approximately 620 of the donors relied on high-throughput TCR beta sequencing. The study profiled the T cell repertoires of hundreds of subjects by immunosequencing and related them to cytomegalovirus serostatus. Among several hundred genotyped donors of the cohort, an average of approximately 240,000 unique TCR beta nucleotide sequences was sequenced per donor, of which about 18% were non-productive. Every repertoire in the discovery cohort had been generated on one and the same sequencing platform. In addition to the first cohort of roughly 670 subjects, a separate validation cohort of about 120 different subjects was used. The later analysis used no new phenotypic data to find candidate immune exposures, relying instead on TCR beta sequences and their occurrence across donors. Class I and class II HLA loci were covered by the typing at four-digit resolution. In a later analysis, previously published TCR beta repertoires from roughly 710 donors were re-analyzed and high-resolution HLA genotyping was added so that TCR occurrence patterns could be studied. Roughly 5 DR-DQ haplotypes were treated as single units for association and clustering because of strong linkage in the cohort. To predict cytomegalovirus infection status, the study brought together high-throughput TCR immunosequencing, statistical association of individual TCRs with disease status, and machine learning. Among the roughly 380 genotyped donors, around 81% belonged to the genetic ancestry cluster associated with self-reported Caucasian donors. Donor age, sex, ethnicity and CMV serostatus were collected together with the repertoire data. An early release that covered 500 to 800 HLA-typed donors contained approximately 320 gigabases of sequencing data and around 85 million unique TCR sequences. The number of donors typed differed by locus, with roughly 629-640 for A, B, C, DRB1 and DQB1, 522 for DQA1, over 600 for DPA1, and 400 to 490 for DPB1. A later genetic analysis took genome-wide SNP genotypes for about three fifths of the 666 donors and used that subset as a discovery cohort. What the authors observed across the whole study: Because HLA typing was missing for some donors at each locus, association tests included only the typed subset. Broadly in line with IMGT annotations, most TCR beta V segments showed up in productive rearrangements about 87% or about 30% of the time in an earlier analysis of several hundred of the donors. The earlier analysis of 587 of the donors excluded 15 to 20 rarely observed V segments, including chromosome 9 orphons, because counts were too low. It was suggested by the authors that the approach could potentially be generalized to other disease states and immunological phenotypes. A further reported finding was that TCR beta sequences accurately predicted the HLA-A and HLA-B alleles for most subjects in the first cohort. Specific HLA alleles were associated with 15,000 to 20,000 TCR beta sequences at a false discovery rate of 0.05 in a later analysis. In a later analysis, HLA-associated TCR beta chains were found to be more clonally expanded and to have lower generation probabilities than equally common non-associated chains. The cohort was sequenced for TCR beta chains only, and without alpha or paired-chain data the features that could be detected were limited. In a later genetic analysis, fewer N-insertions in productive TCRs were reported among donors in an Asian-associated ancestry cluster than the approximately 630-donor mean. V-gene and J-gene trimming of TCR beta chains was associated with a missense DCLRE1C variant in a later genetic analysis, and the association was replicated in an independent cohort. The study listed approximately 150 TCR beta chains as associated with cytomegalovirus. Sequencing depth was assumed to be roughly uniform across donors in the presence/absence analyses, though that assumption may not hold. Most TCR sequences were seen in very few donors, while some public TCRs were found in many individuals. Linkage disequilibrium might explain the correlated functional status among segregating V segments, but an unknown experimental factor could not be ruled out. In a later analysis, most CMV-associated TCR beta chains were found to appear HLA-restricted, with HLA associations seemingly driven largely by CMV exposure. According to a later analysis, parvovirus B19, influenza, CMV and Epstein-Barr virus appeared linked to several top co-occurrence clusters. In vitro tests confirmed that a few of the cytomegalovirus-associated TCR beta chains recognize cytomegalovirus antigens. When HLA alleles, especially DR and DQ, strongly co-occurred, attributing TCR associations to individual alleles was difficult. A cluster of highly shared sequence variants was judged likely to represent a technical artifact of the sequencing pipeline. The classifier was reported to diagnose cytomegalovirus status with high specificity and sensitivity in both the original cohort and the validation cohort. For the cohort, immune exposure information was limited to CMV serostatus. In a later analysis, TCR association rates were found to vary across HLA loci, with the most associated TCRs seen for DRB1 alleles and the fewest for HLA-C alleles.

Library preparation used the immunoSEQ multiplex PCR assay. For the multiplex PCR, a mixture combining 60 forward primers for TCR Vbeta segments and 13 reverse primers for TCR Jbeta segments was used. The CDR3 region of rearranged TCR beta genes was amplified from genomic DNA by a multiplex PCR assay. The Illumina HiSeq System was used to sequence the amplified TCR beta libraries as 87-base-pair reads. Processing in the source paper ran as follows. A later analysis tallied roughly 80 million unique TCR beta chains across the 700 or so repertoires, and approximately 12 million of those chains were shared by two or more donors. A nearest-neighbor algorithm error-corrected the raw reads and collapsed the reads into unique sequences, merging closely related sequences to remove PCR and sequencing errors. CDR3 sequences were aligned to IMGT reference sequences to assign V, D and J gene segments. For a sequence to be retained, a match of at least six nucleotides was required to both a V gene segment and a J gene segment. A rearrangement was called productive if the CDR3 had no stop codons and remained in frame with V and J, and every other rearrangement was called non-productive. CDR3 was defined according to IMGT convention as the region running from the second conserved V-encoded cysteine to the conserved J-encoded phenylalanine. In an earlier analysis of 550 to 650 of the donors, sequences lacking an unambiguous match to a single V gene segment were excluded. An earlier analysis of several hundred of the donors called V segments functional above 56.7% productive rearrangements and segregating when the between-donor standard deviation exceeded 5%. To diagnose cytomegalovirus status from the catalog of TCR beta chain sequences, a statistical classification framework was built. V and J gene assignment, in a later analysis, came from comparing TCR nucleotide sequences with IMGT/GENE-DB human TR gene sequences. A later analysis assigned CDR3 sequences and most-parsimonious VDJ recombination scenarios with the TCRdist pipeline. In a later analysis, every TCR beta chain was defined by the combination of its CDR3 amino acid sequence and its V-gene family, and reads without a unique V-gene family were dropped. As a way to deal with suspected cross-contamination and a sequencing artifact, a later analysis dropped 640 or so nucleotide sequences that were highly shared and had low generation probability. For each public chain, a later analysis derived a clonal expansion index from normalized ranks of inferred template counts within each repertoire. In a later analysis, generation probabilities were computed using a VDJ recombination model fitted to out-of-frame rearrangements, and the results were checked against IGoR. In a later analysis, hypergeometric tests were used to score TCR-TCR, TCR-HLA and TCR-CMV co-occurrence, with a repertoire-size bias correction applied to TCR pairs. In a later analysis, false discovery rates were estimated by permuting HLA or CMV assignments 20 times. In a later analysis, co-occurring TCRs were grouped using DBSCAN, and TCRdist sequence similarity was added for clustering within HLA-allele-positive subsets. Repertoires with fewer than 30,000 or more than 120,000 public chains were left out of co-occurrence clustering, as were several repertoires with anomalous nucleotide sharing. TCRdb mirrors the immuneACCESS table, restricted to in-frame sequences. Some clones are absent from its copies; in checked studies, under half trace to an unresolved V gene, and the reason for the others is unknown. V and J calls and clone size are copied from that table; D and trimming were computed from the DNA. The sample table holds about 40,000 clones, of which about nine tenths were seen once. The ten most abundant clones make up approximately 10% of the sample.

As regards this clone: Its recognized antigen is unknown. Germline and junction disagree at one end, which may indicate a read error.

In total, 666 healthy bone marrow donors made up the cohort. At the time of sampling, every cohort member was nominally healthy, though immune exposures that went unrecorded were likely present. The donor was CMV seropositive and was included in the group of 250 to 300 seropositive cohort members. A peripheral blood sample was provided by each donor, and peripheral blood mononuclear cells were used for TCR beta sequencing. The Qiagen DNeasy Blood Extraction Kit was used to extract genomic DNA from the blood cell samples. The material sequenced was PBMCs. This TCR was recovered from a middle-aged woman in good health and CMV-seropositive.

The encoded CDR3 is CSSSSAGTSQETQYF. The nucleotides are TGTTCCAGCAGCTCCGCCGGGACAAGCCAAGAGACCCAGTACTTC. The chain is assembled from TRBV7-9 and TRBJ2-5; the D region possibly corresponds to TRBD1 (6 bases align). From the germline V gene (reference sequence), CDR1 is SEHNR and CDR2 is FQNEAQ. Counted from cysteine to phenylalanine, this CDR3 has 15 amino acids. Only the CDR3 DNA is retained, 45 bases long and in frame from the first base.